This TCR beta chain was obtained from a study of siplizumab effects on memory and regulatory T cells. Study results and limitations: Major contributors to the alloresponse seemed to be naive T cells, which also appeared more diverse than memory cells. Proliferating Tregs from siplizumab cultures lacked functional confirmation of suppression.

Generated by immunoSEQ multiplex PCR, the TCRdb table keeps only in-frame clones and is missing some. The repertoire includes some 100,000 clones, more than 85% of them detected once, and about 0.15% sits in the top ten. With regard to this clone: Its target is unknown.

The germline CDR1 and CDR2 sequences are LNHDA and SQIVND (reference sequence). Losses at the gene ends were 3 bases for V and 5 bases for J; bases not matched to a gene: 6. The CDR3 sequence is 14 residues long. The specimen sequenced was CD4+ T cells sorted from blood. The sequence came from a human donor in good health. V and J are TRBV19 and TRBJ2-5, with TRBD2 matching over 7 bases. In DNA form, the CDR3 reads TGTGCCAGTAGTATGGGCAGGGAGGGGGAGACCCAGTACTTC. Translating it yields CASSMGREGETQYF.